Listed below are T cell receptor beta chains from one sample, sequenced in a study of response to subunit inactivated influenza vaccine. From the RT-PCR reads, TCRdb called clonotypes with MiXCR, one entry per CDR3 protein. The sample includes more than 550,000 distinct CDR3 sequences, about 12% of them seen just once. The sequencing here drew on PBMCs from blood, taken on the day of vaccination. The receptors shown here come from a man aged 45-65 years who received an inactivated influenza vaccine. Both conserved end residues are part of each CDR3. The order of the fields is V gene, clone size, J gene, D gene, CDR3 protein, CDR3 DNA. A D gene is named only where the DNA matches it firmly. The listing skips clone size in some rows; elsewhere it reads once, few, many or a size class.

v_gene: TRBV5-8; abundance: .; j_gene: TRBJ2-2; d_gene: TRBD1; CDR3aa: CASSRGQGGTGAGELFF; CDR3nt: TGTGCCAGCAGCCGAGGACAGGGAGGAACGGGGGCCGGGGAGCTGTTTTTT
v_gene: TRBV20-1; abundance: few; j_gene: TRBJ2-1; d_gene: TRBD2; CDR3aa: CSASGGSYEQFF; CDR3nt: TGCAGTGCTAGTGGCGGGAGCTATGAGCAGTTCTTC
v_gene: TRBV4-2; abundance: .; j_gene: TRBJ2-5; d_gene: TRBD2; CDR3aa: CASRPGTSSTGETQYF; CDR3nt: TGTGCCAGCAGACCCGGGACTAGCTCTACCGGGGAGACCCAGTACTTC
v_gene: TRBV12-3/TRBV12-4; abundance: few; j_gene: TRBJ2-7; d_gene: TRBD1; CDR3aa: CASSQTRGRGNYEQYF; CDR3nt: TGTGCCAGCAGCCAGACGAGGGGGCGTGGAAACTACGAGCAGTACTTC
v_gene: TRBV11-2; abundance: many; j_gene: TRBJ2-7; d_gene: TRBD2; CDR3aa: CASSIGASGSDEQYF; CDR3nt: TGTGCCAGCAGCATAGGGGCTAGCGGGAGTGATGAGCAGTACTTC
v_gene: TRBV20-1; abundance: .; j_gene: TRBJ2-1; d_gene: .; CDR3aa: CSARDSASSYNEQFF; CDR3nt: TGCAGTGCTAGAGATTCGGCTAGCTCCTACAATGAGCAGTTCTTC
v_gene: TRBV4-1; abundance: .; j_gene: TRBJ2-6; d_gene: .; CDR3aa: CASSQDRLYSGANVLTF; CDR3nt: TGCGCCAGCAGCCAAGATCGGTTATACTCTGGGGCCAACGTCCTGACTTTC
v_gene: TRBV5-6; abundance: few; j_gene: TRBJ2-3; d_gene: .; CDR3aa: CASSLIVTSTDTQYF; CDR3nt: TGTGCCAGCAGCTTGATCGTGACAAGCACAGATACGCAGTATTTT
v_gene: TRBV29-1; abundance: once; j_gene: TRBJ2-7; d_gene: .; CDR3aa: CSVKGSYEQYF; CDR3nt: TGCAGCGTCAAGGGGTCCTACGAGCAGTACTTC
v_gene: TRBV6-2/TRBV6-3; abundance: few; j_gene: TRBJ2-3; d_gene: TRBD1; CDR3aa: CASSYSSQGAFTDTQYF; CDR3nt: TGTGCCAGCAGTTACTCGTCTCAGGGGGCATTCACAGATACGCAGTATTTT
v_gene: TRBV7-2; abundance: few; j_gene: TRBJ1-5; d_gene: .; CDR3aa: CASSLATSQPQHF; CDR3nt: TGTGCCAGCAGCTTAGCGACGAGTCAGCCCCAGCATTTT
v_gene: TRBV13; abundance: .; j_gene: TRBJ2-3; d_gene: .; CDR3aa: CASSPTRGYTDTQYF; CDR3nt: TGTGCCAGCAGCCCCACCCGGGGATACACAGATACGCAGTATTTT
v_gene: TRBV5-1; abundance: few; j_gene: TRBJ2-7; d_gene: .; CDR3aa: CASSLAATSYEQYF; CDR3nt: TGCGCCAGCAGCTTGGCGGCTACCTCCTACGAGCAGTACTTC
v_gene: TRBV7-9; abundance: few; j_gene: TRBJ1-4; d_gene: .; CDR3aa: CASSSRSTGEKLFF; CDR3nt: TGTGCCAGCAGCTCTCGCTCGACGGGGGAAAAACTGTTTTTT
v_gene: TRBV20-1; abundance: .; j_gene: TRBJ2-7; d_gene: .; CDR3aa: CSARDLLAGHYEQYF; CDR3nt: TGCAGTGCTAGAGATCTTTTGGCGGGGCACTACGAGCAGTACTTC
v_gene: TRBV5-1; abundance: few; j_gene: TRBJ2-7; d_gene: TRBD2; CDR3aa: CASSLAAGDVYEQYF; CDR3nt: TGCGCCAGCAGCTTGGCAGCGGGGGACGTCTACGAGCAGTACTTC
v_gene: TRBV4-1; abundance: .; j_gene: TRBJ2-1; d_gene: .; CDR3aa: CASSQVGPISPMKQFF; CDR3nt: TGCGCCAGCAGCCAAGTCGGCCCGATCTCCCCAATGAAGCAGTTCTTC
v_gene: TRBV20-1; abundance: many; j_gene: TRBJ1-1; d_gene: TRBD1; CDR3aa: CSAQTGGRTEAFF; CDR3nt: TGCAGTGCACAGACAGGGGGGCGGACTGAAGCTTTCTTT
v_gene: TRBV5-1; abundance: few; j_gene: TRBJ1-6; d_gene: .; CDR3aa: CASSLRGVPYNSPLHF; CDR3nt: TGCGCCAGCAGCTTGCGAGGGGTGCCCTATAATTCACCCCTCCACTTT
v_gene: TRBV2; abundance: .; j_gene: TRBJ2-7; d_gene: .; CDR3aa: CATQGRAGVEQYF; CDR3nt: TGTGCCACCCAGGGGAGGGCGGGAGTCGAGCAGTACTTC
v_gene: TRBV7-6; abundance: .; j_gene: TRBJ2-1; d_gene: .; CDR3aa: CASSDQRRAGHNEQFF; CDR3nt: TGTGCCAGCAGCGATCAGCGTCGGGCGGGGCACAATGAGCAGTTCTTC
v_gene: TRBV3-1; abundance: few; j_gene: TRBJ2-7; d_gene: TRBD1; CDR3aa: CASSPRDRSAYEQYF; CDR3nt: TGTGCCAGCAGCCCACGGGACAGGTCTGCCTACGAGCAGTACTTC
v_gene: TRBV10-2; abundance: .; j_gene: TRBJ2-1; d_gene: TRBD2; CDR3aa: CASSRLAGFGNEQFF; CDR3nt: TGCGCCAGCAGTAGACTAGCGGGGTTCGGCAATGAGCAGTTCTTC
v_gene: TRBV20-1; abundance: few; j_gene: TRBJ2-7; d_gene: .; CDR3aa: CSARFQGFSYEQYF; CDR3nt: TGCAGTGCTAGATTTCAGGGATTCTCCTACGAGCAGTACTTC
v_gene: TRBV15; abundance: .; j_gene: TRBJ1-2; d_gene: .; CDR3aa: CATSSNWGGDGYTF; CDR3nt: TGTGCCACCAGCAGTAATTGGGGGGGCGATGGCTACACCTTC
v_gene: TRBV25-1; abundance: .; j_gene: TRBJ2-2; d_gene: TRBD2; CDR3aa: CASSPGSGRVTGELFF; CDR3nt: TGTGCCAGCAGCCCGGGGAGCGGGAGGGTCACCGGGGAGCTGTTTTTT
v_gene: TRBV5-4; abundance: .; j_gene: TRBJ2-1; d_gene: TRBD2; CDR3aa: CASSLVGAGGVNEQFF; CDR3nt: TGTGCCAGCAGCTTGGTCGGTGCGGGAGGGGTCAATGAGCAGTTCTTC
v_gene: TRBV30; abundance: .; j_gene: TRBJ2-2; d_gene: .; CDR3aa: CAWNRGRTNTGELFF; CDR3nt: TGTGCCTGGAATCGGGGCAGAACGAACACCGGGGAGCTGTTTTTT
v_gene: TRBV4-1; abundance: many; j_gene: TRBJ2-7; d_gene: TRBD2; CDR3aa: CASSIGLAENYEQYF; CDR3nt: TGCGCCAGCAGCATCGGACTAGCCGAAAACTACGAGCAGTACTTC
v_gene: TRBV7-2; abundance: few; j_gene: TRBJ1-3; d_gene: .; CDR3aa: CASSLAGYSGNTIYF; CDR3nt: TGTGCCAGCAGCTTAGCGGGGTACTCTGGAAACACCATATATTTT
v_gene: TRBV7-8; abundance: few; j_gene: TRBJ2-7; d_gene: .; CDR3aa: CASSPYRYSYEQYF; CDR3nt: TGTGCCAGCAGTCCGTACAGGTATTCCTACGAGCAGTACTTC
v_gene: TRBV14; abundance: .; j_gene: TRBJ2-7; d_gene: .; CDR3aa: CASSQAPSVSRTYEQYF; CDR3nt: TGTGCCAGCAGCCAAGCCCCCTCGGTCTCCAGGACCTACGAGCAGTACTTC
v_gene: TRBV20-1; abundance: few; j_gene: TRBJ2-4; d_gene: .; CDR3aa: CSANRESSKNIQYF; CDR3nt: TGCAGTGCCAACAGAGAAAGTTCCAAAAACATTCAGTACTTC
v_gene: TRBV15; abundance: .; j_gene: TRBJ2-6; d_gene: .; CDR3aa: CATSRDSRSGANVLTF; CDR3nt: TGTGCCACCAGCAGAGATTCGCGGTCTGGGGCCAACGTCCTGACTTTC
v_gene: TRBV6-2/TRBV6-3; abundance: few; j_gene: TRBJ2-7; d_gene: .; CDR3aa: CASNSPISYEQYF; CDR3nt: TGTGCCAGCAATAGCCCTATTAGCTACGAGCAGTACTTC
v_gene: TRBV6-1; abundance: few; j_gene: TRBJ2-7; d_gene: .; CDR3aa: CASSSLFYEQYF; CDR3nt: TGTGCCAGCAGTTCACTATTTTACGAGCAGTACTTC
v_gene: TRBV7-2; abundance: .; j_gene: TRBJ2-5; d_gene: .; CDR3aa: CASSFGSVETQYF; CDR3nt: TGTGCCAGCAGCTTCGGGAGTGTGGAGACCCAGTACTTC
v_gene: TRBV6-2/TRBV6-3; abundance: few; j_gene: TRBJ2-5; d_gene: .; CDR3aa: CASTLSFGGETQYF; CDR3nt: TGTGCCAGCACCCTGTCGTTTGGTGGAGAGACCCAGTACTTC
v_gene: TRBV5-1; abundance: .; j_gene: TRBJ2-7; d_gene: .; CDR3aa: CASSFGTPTEEQYF; CDR3nt: TGCGCCAGCAGCTTTGGGACGCCGACTGAAGAGCAGTACTTC
v_gene: TRBV20-1; abundance: .; j_gene: TRBJ2-1; d_gene: TRBD2; CDR3aa: CSARGTGRAFNEQFF; CDR3nt: TGCAGTGCACGAGGGACCGGGAGGGCCTTCAATGAGCAGTTCTTC
v_gene: TRBV7-8; abundance: few; j_gene: TRBJ2-7; d_gene: .; CDR3aa: CASSSRSGPSGTYEQYF; CDR3nt: TGTGCCAGCAGCTCCCGGTCCGGACCCTCCGGGACCTACGAGCAGTACTTC
v_gene: TRBV6-2/TRBV6-3; abundance: few; j_gene: TRBJ2-3; d_gene: TRBD1; CDR3aa: CASSFRAGGADTQYF; CDR3nt: TGTGCCAGCAGTTTTCGGGCAGGGGGAGCAGATACGCAGTATTTT
v_gene: TRBV29-1; abundance: .; j_gene: TRBJ2-1; d_gene: .; CDR3aa: CSVEILTGSSYNEQFF; CDR3nt: TGCAGCGTTGAAATCCTAACGGGATCGTCCTACAATGAGCAGTTCTTC
v_gene: TRBV7-9; abundance: few; j_gene: TRBJ1-5; d_gene: .; CDR3aa: CASQAASSNQPQHF; CDR3nt: TGTGCCAGCCAAGCTGCGAGTAGCAATCAGCCCCAGCATTTT
v_gene: TRBV4-2; abundance: .; j_gene: TRBJ1-5; d_gene: .; CDR3aa: CASSQVSGGASHTQHF; CDR3nt: TGTGCCAGCAGCCAAGTAAGCGGGGGGGCCTCTCATACGCAGCATTTT
v_gene: TRBV7-9; abundance: .; j_gene: TRBJ1-1; d_gene: .; CDR3aa: CASSAGLRGANAFF; CDR3nt: TGTGCCAGCAGCGCCGGTTTGAGGGGCGCGAATGCTTTCTTT